These 31 T cell receptor beta chains share one sample of origin, sequenced in a study of Ad26.COV2.S vaccination and SARS-CoV-2 variants (dated by TCRdb to the early 2020s). The library was produced with the immunoSEQ multiplex PCR assay. TCRdb re-hosts the immuneACCESS table, in-frame sequences only. Its copies lack some clones; in the studies checked, an unresolved V gene accounts for under half of them, and the cause for the rest is not known. The sample profile shows 350,000 to 450,000 clones; roughly 84% of them were found once. The top ten constitute roughly 3.1% of the sample. Explained via the paper, the treatment or condition label denotes: some 19 received Ad26.COV2.S at low or high dose, single or two shots; roughly five received placebo; per-sample allocation not given. Repertoires of vaccine and placebo recipients were sequenced from samples taken on day 63 after the first injection.

This sample comprised peripheral blood, obtained in a trial of Ad26.COV2.S vaccine versus placebo. The receptors derive from a person aged 18 to 59 who received the Ad26.COV2.S COVID-19 vaccine or a placebo.

V and J are TRBV5-1 and TRBJ2-7; tentatively, D is TRBD2 (6 bases). The CDR3 length is 16 residues. CDR1 is SGHRS, CDR2 YFSETQ, per germline. Trimming took 0 bases from V and 0 from J, leaving 13 bases between them. The chain's CDR3 is CASSLDVGGLSYEQYF. The CDR3 bases are TGCGCCAGCAGCTTGGACGTCGGGGGTCTCTCCTACGAGCAGTACTTC.

This clone has a single count. This chain links TRBV7-9 with TRBJ1-3; no clear D gene. V lost 6 bases and J 0 bases, leaving 15 bases between the germline ends. The CDR3 loop spans 16 amino acids. Per germline, CDR1 SEHNR and CDR2 FQNEAQ (reference sequence). The CDR3 DNA reads as TGTGCCAGCAGTGGAGCAGGACTAATCTCTGGAAACACCATATATTTT. Translating it yields CASSGAGLISGNTIYF.

This sequence joins TRBV2 and TRBJ1-2; tentative D call: TRBD1 (6 bases). The V gene lost 5 bases and the J gene lost 5 bases, with 12 bases spanning the gap. This CDR3 comprises 13 residues. Germline values: CDR1 SNHLY, CDR2 FYNNEI. This CDR3 reads CASSWDIEYGYTF. The CDR3 nucleotides read TGTGCCAGCAGTTGGGACATCGAATATGGCTACACCTTC.

Here the CDR3 reads CASSDPGGMNTEAFF. CDR3 nucleotides: TGTGCCAGTAGTGATCCAGGGGGCATGAACACTGAAGCTTTCTTT. The V and J genes are TRBV19 and TRBJ1-1; 8 bases match TRBD1. CDR3 length: 15 amino acids. V was pared by 5 bases and J by 0 bases, with 5 bases of the junction left unmatched. In germline, CDR1 is LNHDA, CDR2 SQIVND (reference sequence).

CDR3 amino acids: CASSYSVISEQFF. CDR3 coding DNA: TGTGCCAGCAGTTACTCCGTCATCTCCGAGCAGTTCTTC. The V call is TRBV6-5, the J call TRBJ2-1; unclear D gene. Germline V CDR1 and CDR2: MNHEY, SVGAGI. The length of the CDR3 is 13 residues. Deletions cut 0 bases from V and 10 bases from J, with 10 bases between.

The rearrangement uses TRBV5-1 and TRBJ1-4; 7 positions match TRBD1. CDR3 length: 14 amino acids. V trimming: 4 bases; J trimming: 0 bases; junction bases outside the gene matches: 0. CDR1 and CDR2 (germline): SGHRS, YFSETQ. The CDR3 nucleotides read TGCGCCAGCAGCGGGACAGCAACTAATGAAAAACTGTTTTTT. Translating it yields CASSGTATNEKLFF.

The chain has TRBV5-1 and TRBJ2-1; D may be TRBD1 (5 bases). This CDR3 has 12 amino acids. Germline V gene sequence: CDR1 SGHRS, CDR2 YFSETQ. V was shortened by 0 bases and J by 8 bases, with 6 bases between the two germline ends. DNA for the CDR3: TGCGCCAGCAGCTTGGCCAGGGATGAGCAGTTCTTC. Encoded protein: CASSLARDEQFF.

The chain is built from TRBV6-2 or TRBV6-3 and TRBJ1-2; 7 bases match TRBD1. The length of the CDR3 is 16 residues. CDR1 and CDR2 from the germline V gene are MNHEY and SVGEGT. Germline trimming cut 5 bases from V and 7 bases from J; bases unmatched to any gene: 16. CDR3 sequence: CASSPRTGGYISGYTF. CDR3 coding DNA: TGTGCCAGCAGTCCGCGGACAGGTGGTTATATTAGTGGCTACACCTTC.

This clone occurred a few times. V gene TRBV19 combines with J gene TRBJ1-1; D unresolved. The V gene lost 5 bases and the J gene lost 0 bases, with 13 bases spanning the gap. Germline loops: CDR1 LNHDA, CDR2 SQIVND (reference sequence). The CDR3 is 15 amino acids. The CDR3 spells CASSPRTGVNTEAFF. In nucleotides, the CDR3 is TGTGCCAGTAGTCCTAGGACGGGAGTGAACACTGAAGCTTTCTTT. The full variable domain, with the rest looked up from reference TRBV19 and TRBJ1-1, is DGGITQSPKYLFRKEGQNVTLSCEQNLNHDAMYWYRQDPGQGLRLIYYSQIVNDFQKGDIAEGYSVSREKKESFPLTVTSAQKNPTAFYLCASSPRTGVNTEAFFGQGTRLTVV.

This chain links TRBV24-1 with TRBJ2-3, with 7 positions matching TRBD1. The CDR3 has 16 amino acids. Germline CDR1 is KGHDR and CDR2 is SFDVKD. V gave up 4 bases and J gave up 2 bases; unmatched junction bases: 8. The CDR3 DNA reads TGTGCCACCAGTGAGGGTGGGACAGCCGACACAGATACGCAGTATTTT. Its protein product is CATSEGGTADTDTQYF.

V is TRBV25-1 and J is TRBJ1-2; D is unclear. The length of the CDR3 is 14 residues. CDR1 is MGHDK, CDR2 SYGVNS, per germline. Trimming removed 4 bases from V and 4 bases from J, with 13 bases in between. The CDR3 coding sequence is TGTGCCAGCAGTGGTGAACGAAGGGCCTATGGCTACACCTTC. Its translation: CASSGERRAYGYTF.

The chain employs TRBV9 and TRBJ1-2; 8 bases line up with TRBD1. In germline, CDR1 is SGDLS, CDR2 YYNGEE. The CDR3 totals 13 residues. V dropped 0 bases and J dropped 11; count of bases not matched to a gene: 6. The CDR3 loop is CASSVVAGGGYTF. The DNA of the CDR3 is TGTGCCAGCAGCGTAGTGGCAGGGGGCGGTTACACCTTC.

The V call is TRBV6-5, the J call TRBJ2-2; the D gene is possibly TRBD1 (6 bases). The germline V gene encodes CDR1 MNHEY and CDR2 SVGAGI. The CDR3 is 15 amino acids. V lost 2 bases, J lost 6 bases, and 13 bases lay in between. This CDR3 is CASSYTPGVPGELFF. CDR3 nucleotides: TGTGCCAGCAGTTACACTCCAGGGGTACCCGGGGAGCTGTTTTTT.

This chain connects TRBV4-1 to TRBJ1-1; D uncertain. Trimming cost V 4 bases and J 3 bases, with 18 bases left between them. Germline CDR1 reads MGHRA; CDR2 reads YSYEKL. The length of the CDR3 is 16 residues. CDR3 in DNA: TGCGCCAGCAGCCCCCTACGGGCAGGCCGGGACACTGAAGCTTTCTTT. Its translation is CASSPLRAGRDTEAFF.

The CDR3 sequence: CATSQRDRTRFYGYTF. DNA of the CDR3: TGTGCCACCAGCCAGCGGGACAGGACACGATTTTATGGCTACACCTTC. This chain connects TRBV15 to TRBJ1-2; TRBD1 agrees at 8 bases. Germline V CDR1 and CDR2: LNHNV, YYDKDF (reference sequence). CDR3 length: 16 amino acids. J gave up 5 bases and V 5 bases, and 13 bases lay outside the gene matches.

This rearrangement joins TRBV7-6 to TRBJ2-2; no definite D call. Germline assignment: CDR1 SGHVS and CDR2 FNYEAQ. This CDR3 has 13 amino acids. V was pared by 5 bases and J by 4 bases, with 8 bases between. CDR3 region: CASSQVGTGELFF. The DNA for the CDR3 is TGTGCCAGCAGCCAGGTGGGCACCGGGGAGCTGTTTTTT.

This chain connects TRBV18 to TRBJ1-1, with 8 bases aligning to TRBD1. V shed 3 bases, J shed 3 bases, and the junction held 6 bases outside the gene matches. CDR1 is KGHSH and CDR2 is LQKENI in the germline V gene. CDR3 length: 15 residues. The CDR3 loop reads CASSPQTGGDTEAFF. In nucleotides, the CDR3 is TGTGCCAGCTCACCTCAAACAGGGGGGGACACTGAAGCTTTCTTT.

The chain couples TRBV27 to TRBJ2-5; 7 nucleotides match TRBD1. Germline V gives CDR1 MNHEY, CDR2 SMNVEV (reference sequence). V shed 5 bases, J shed 5 bases, and the junction held 14 bases outside the gene matches. The CDR3 extends over 16 amino acids. The CDR3 sequence: CASSTGTASRGETQYF. CDR3 coding DNA: TGTGCCAGCAGTACCGGGACAGCCTCTCGTGGGGAGACCCAGTACTTC.

This clone was recorded only once. J is TRBJ2-3 and V is TRBV7-3, with 11 bases identical to TRBD2. Germline V gene data show CDR1 as SGHTA and CDR2 as FQGTGA. CDR3 size: 15 residues. V was pared by 5 bases and J by 4 bases, with 5 bases of the junction left unmatched. CDR3 DNA sequence: TGTGCCAGCAGCCCGCGGACTAGCGGGTCAGATACGCAGTATTTT. Protein: CASSPRTSGSDTQYF.

The V gene is TRBV12-3 or TRBV12-4, the J gene TRBJ1-4, with a possible D match to TRBD1 (5 bases). The ends were cut back, 6 bases at V and 8 bases at J, with 13 bases in the middle. This CDR3 contains 13 residues. The CDR3 loop reads CASSPGRDEKLFF. DNA for the CDR3: TGTGCCAGCAGCCCCGGCAGGGACGAAAAACTGTTTTTT.

Written as DNA, the CDR3 is TGTGCCAGCAGCTTACGAGGGGCGTCCTACGAGCAGTACTTC. Translation gives CASSLRGASYEQYF. The chain is built from TRBV7-2 and TRBJ2-7; D may be TRBD1 or TRBD2 (5 bases each). The CDR3 runs to 14 residues. Trimming pared 2 bases from V and 1 base from J, leaving 9 bases between. Germline V gene sequence: CDR1 SGHTA, CDR2 FQGNSA.

The rearrangement joins TRBV27 to TRBJ1-2; weak D call: TRBD1 (6 bases). The CDR3 consists of 14 residues. Germline V gene lookup returns CDR1 MNHEY and CDR2 SMNVEV (reference sequence). V gave up 5 bases and J gave up 4 bases, with 14 bases separating them. The CDR3 DNA follows: TGTGCCAGCAGTCCCCTGGACAGACTCTATGGCTACACCTTC. Protein product: CASSPLDRLYGYTF.

In this sample, this clone turned up a few times. The rearrangement links TRBV30 to TRBJ1-5; weak D call: TRBD1 (6 bases). The CDR3 runs 13 residues. Germline values: CDR1 GTSNPN, CDR2 SVGIG (reference sequence). V was cut by 0 bases and J by 6 bases, with 9 bases left in between. The CDR3: CAWSVRGLQPQHF. The DNA for the CDR3 is TGTGCCTGGAGTGTACGGGGGCTTCAGCCCCAGCATTTT.

This chain's CDR3 is CASSQGTSGGRVETQYF. DNA for the CDR3: TGCGCCAGCAGCCAAGGGACTAGCGGGGGGCGGGTGGAGACCCAGTACTTC. The chain employs TRBV4-1 and TRBJ2-5; 14 bases fit TRBD2. V shed 1 base and J 5 bases; nucleotides not matched to a gene: 6. CDR1 and CDR2 from the germline V gene are MGHRA and YSYEKL. The CDR3 contains 17 residues.

The genes are TRBV5-6 and TRBJ2-7, with TRBD1 identical over 7 bases. Germline lookup yields CDR1 SGHDT and CDR2 YYEEEE. V shed 5 bases, J shed 3 bases, and the junction held 5 bases outside the gene matches. This CDR3 region has 13 residues. The chain's CDR3 is CASRQGQSYEQYF. The CDR3 DNA reads TGTGCCAGCAGACAGGGGCAGAGCTACGAGCAGTACTTC.

V is TRBV19 and J is TRBJ2-7; no clear D. V lost 1 base, J lost 2 bases, and 12 bases lay in between. The CDR3 has 15 residues. Germline V gene data show CDR1 as LNHDA and CDR2 as SQIVND (reference sequence). CDR3 in amino acids: CASSIAASLTYEQYF. CDR3 nucleotides: TGTGCCAGTAGTATAGCTGCTAGTTTAACCTACGAGCAGTACTTC.

The CDR3 nucleotides read TGTGCCAGCAGCTTGTCGGGCGGGCTTAGCACAGATACGCAGTATTTT. It encodes CASSLSGGLSTDTQYF. This rearrangement joins TRBV5-6 to TRBJ2-3; perhaps TRBD2 as D (5 bases). V was pared by 1 base and J by 0 bases, with 12 bases between. CDR3 length: 16 amino acids. Germline CDR1 and CDR2: SGHDT and YYEEEE.

The chain joins TRBV9 to TRBJ1-4; 7 bases are a match to TRBD1. The CDR3 covers 15 residues. CDR1 and CDR2 (germline): SGDLS, YYNGEE. Trimming removed 4 bases from V and 7 bases from J; junction bases left unmatched: 10. CDR3 nucleotides: TGTGCCAGCAGCCCTCAACAGGGGTTCGGTGAAAAACTGTTTTTT. Its translation: CASSPQQGFGEKLFF.

The chain recombines TRBV3-1 (or the pseudogene TRBV3-2) with TRBJ1-2, with D unclear. The V and J ends lost 1 base and 5 bases respectively, with 11 bases between them. This CDR3 is 14 amino acids long. CDR1 LGHDT and CDR2 YNNKEL come from the germline V gene (reference sequence). The CDR3 sequence is CASSQGQRRYGYTF. DNA of the CDR3: TGTGCCAGCAGCCAAGGACAACGCAGGTATGGCTACACCTTC.

The chain uses TRBV2 and TRBJ2-7; the D gene is possibly TRBD1 (6 bases). This CDR3 is 13 amino acids long. CDR1 SNHLY and CDR2 FYNNEI come from the germline V gene. Between the trimmed V and J ends, which lost 4 bases and 3 bases, there was a span of 10 bases. The CDR3 DNA reads TGTGCCAGCAGTGTTACAGGGAACTACGAGCAGTACTTC. Protein product: CASSVTGNYEQYF.

This sequence joins TRBV3-1 (or the pseudogene TRBV3-2) and TRBJ1-3, with 11 nucleotides matching TRBD1. The CDR3 is made up of 18 amino acids. V shed 3 bases and J 2 bases; nucleotides not matched to a gene: 9. The germline V gene encodes CDR1 LGHDT and CDR2 YNNKEL (reference sequence). CDR3 sequence reads: CASSHSPGTGGPGNTIYF. In nucleotides, the CDR3 is TGTGCCAGCAGCCACTCCCCCGGGACAGGGGGGCCTGGAAACACCATATATTTT.